Each of the 18 T cell receptor beta chains below was sequenced from the same sample in a study of blood T cells in healthy people across ages. A sample-barcoded 5' primer and a J-beta primer mix were used in a second PCR of roughly 7 to 12 cycles. MiXCR, applied by TCRdb to the 5' RACE reads, yields one record per CDR3 protein. This table has hundreds of thousands of distinct CDR3 sequences, approximately 30% appearing once. Sequenced: blood. The origin of the receptors is an elderly woman in good health.

This clonotype was observed at least ten times. This chain connects TRBV15 to TRBJ2-5, with 7 bases lining up with TRBD1. The CDR3 consists of 14 residues. Germline lookup yields CDR1 LNHNV and CDR2 YYDKDF (reference sequence). With V trimmed by 5 bases and J by 1 base, 4 bases remained unmatched. CDR3 in amino acids: CATSSRDSQETQYF. DNA of the CDR3: TGTGCCACCAGCTCCCGGGACAGCCAAGAGACCCAGTACTTC. The whole variable domain, filled in from reference TRBV15 and TRBJ2-5, reads DAMVIQNPRYQVTQFGKPVTLSCSQTLNHNVMYWYQQKSSQAPKLLFHYYDKDFNNEADTPDNFQSRRPNTSFCFLDIRSPGLGDTAMYLCATSSRDSQETQYFGPGTRLLVL.

The V gene is TRBV6-8, the J gene TRBJ2-4, with unresolved D. This CDR3 is built from 14 residues. The ends were cut back, 1 base at V and 13 bases at J, with 17 bases in the middle. Germline V lookup: CDR1 MNHGY, CDR2 SAAAGT. For the CDR3, the DNA is TGTGCCAGCAGTTACTTCGAACCGAGACGAGAGCAGTACTTC. Protein sequence: CASSYFEPRREQYF.

This clonotype was seen a handful of times. A much bigger clone sits one base away, suggesting this may be a read error. V and J are TRBV7-2 and TRBJ1-2, with TRBD1 identical over 8 bases. CDR1 is SGHTA, CDR2 FQGNSA, per germline. J was trimmed by 7 bases and V by 1 base; bases with no gene match: 2. CDR3 size: 13 residues. CDR3 residues: CASSLGQGFGYTF. DNA of the CDR3: TGTGCCAGCAGCTTAGGACAGGGGTTTGGCTACACCTTC.

With respect to this clonotype: This sequence may be a read error, since a much larger clone differs from it by one base. The chain carries TRBV7-9 and TRBJ2-1, with a possible D match to TRBD1 (5 bases). The CDR3 runs 14 residues. Germline V CDR1 and CDR2: SEHNR, FQNEAQ (reference sequence). CDR3 protein: CASCLRRGDNEQFF. DNA of the CDR3: TGTGCCAGCTGCTTACGTAGGGGTGACAATGAGCAGTTCTTC.

The chain joins TRBV5-5 to TRBJ1-1; D remains unclear. V lost 0 bases to trimming and J lost 0 bases, with 12 bases between them. The germline V gene encodes CDR1 SGHKS and CDR2 YYEKEE (reference sequence). The length of the CDR3 is 16 residues. The CDR3 DNA reads as TGTGCCAGCAGCTTGGCCTGGATAGGCATGAACACTGAAGCTTTCTTT. It encodes CASSLAWIGMNTEAFF.

The chain links TRBV4-3 to TRBJ2-1, with TRBD2 matching over 10 bases. The V and J ends lost 0 bases and 6 bases, in that order; junction bases with no gene match: 5. CDR3 length equals 16 residues. The V gene's germline CDR1 is LGHNA and CDR2 YSLEER. For the CDR3, the DNA is TGCGCCAGCAGCCAAGAAGCGGCTAGCGGGAGCAATGAGCAGTTCTTC. This sequence encodes CASSQEAASGSNEQFF.

The V call is TRBV29-1, the J call TRBJ2-1; TRBD2 might be the D (6 bases). Trimming took 8 bases from V and 7 from J, leaving 18 bases between them. In germline, CDR1 is SQVTM, CDR2 ANQGSEA. The CDR3 covers 13 residues. The CDR3 protein is CSFRVEGANEQFF. Written as DNA, the CDR3 is TGCAGCTTCCGGGTGGAGGGTGCGAATGAGCAGTTCTTC.

In this sample, this clonotype turned up many times. The chain couples TRBV25-1 to TRBJ2-7; 7 nucleotides line up with TRBD1. V lost 6 bases, J lost 4 bases, and 9 bases stayed unmatched. The CDR3 loop spans 14 amino acids. Germline CDR1 and CDR2: MGHDK and SYGVNS. CDR3 coding DNA: TGTGCCAGCAGGAGCCGACAGGGTGGATACGAGCAGTACTTC. It yields the protein CASRSRQGGYEQYF.

This clonotype was observed at least ten times. The chain couples TRBV2 to TRBJ1-2; no reliable D call. V lost 4 bases and J lost 0, with 9 bases in between. The CDR3 consists of 14 residues. Germline V lookup: CDR1 SNHLY, CDR2 FYNNEI. The CDR3 region is CASSGEGANYGYTF. In DNA form, the CDR3 reads TGTGCCAGCAGTGGGGAAGGAGCTAACTATGGCTACACCTTC. Based on the CDR3 plus reference TRBV2 and TRBJ1-2, the full variable domain is EPEVTQTPSHQVTQMGQEVILRCVPISNHLYFYWYRQILGQKVEFLVSFYNNEISEKSEIFDDQFSVERPDGSNFTLKIRSTKLEDSAMYFCASSGEGANYGYTFGSGTRLTVV.

This clonotype was observed at least ten times. The chain carries TRBV3-1 and TRBJ2-3; the D gene is possibly TRBD2 (5 bases). The CDR3 sequence is 12 residues long. V lost 8 bases to trimming and J lost 0 bases, with 6 bases between them. Germline V gene sequence: CDR1 LGHDT, CDR2 YNNKEL (reference sequence). In nucleotides, the CDR3 is TGTGCCAGCGGACTGAGCACAGATACGCAGTATTTT. Encoded protein: CASGLSTDTQYF.

As to this clonotype: One base away lies a much larger clone, so this may be a sequencing read error. CDR3 DNA: TGTGCCAGCAGCTTGAGCGTCAGTCCTTACCAAGAGACCCAGTTCTTC. It encodes CASSLSVSPYQETQFF. V usage is TRBV5-5 and J usage is TRBJ2-5; no firm D call. The closer fit of TRBJ2-1 to the DNA end suggests the J call may be wrong. The germline V gene has CDR1 SGHKS and CDR2 YYEKEE (reference sequence). The CDR3 runs to 16 residues.

The rearrangement links TRBV7-8 to TRBJ2-7; TRBD1 aligns across 7 bases. CDR3 length equals 15 residues. Germline assignment: CDR1 SGHVS and CDR2 FQNEAQ. Trimming removed 1 base from V and 3 bases from J; junction bases left unmatched: 6. The CDR3 protein is CASSLGDSSVYEQYF. CDR3 coding DNA: TGTGCCAGCAGCTTAGGGGACAGCTCTGTCTACGAGCAGTACTTC.

As to this clonotype: A read error is possible here, since a much larger clone lies one base away. The rearrangement uses TRBV20-1 and TRBJ2-4, with 10 nucleotides matching TRBD1. CDR1 is DFQATT and CDR2 is SNEGSKA in the germline V gene (reference sequence). Trimming removed 5 bases from V and 13 bases from J; junction bases left unmatched: 11. The CDR3 contains 13 residues. CDR3 in DNA: TGCAGTGCTCCAGGGGACAGGGGATACAAGCAGTACTTC. It translates to CSAPGDRGYKQYF.

This clonotype was seen at least ten times. The chain uses TRBV29-1 and TRBJ2-5; 9 bases map to TRBD1. This CDR3 comprises 13 residues. The trim removed 6 bases at V and 2 bases at J, leaving 4 bases unmatched. The V gene's germline CDR1 is SQVTM and CDR2 ANQGSEA. CDR3: CSVEQGAQETQYF. The CDR3 DNA reads as TGCAGCGTAGAACAGGGGGCGCAAGAGACCCAGTACTTC.

Many counts were recorded for this clonotype. The chain combines TRBV5-1 with TRBJ2-5; D unresolved. The germline gives CDR1 SGHRS, CDR2 YFSETQ. Trimming removed 0 bases from V and 4 bases from J, with 10 bases in between. This CDR3 is 14 amino acids long. The DNA of the CDR3 is TGCGCCAGCAGCTTGGAGGTGGGCCGAGAGACCCAGTACTTC. It specifies CASSLEVGRETQYF.

This clonotype was observed a single time. The junction differs from germline at one of its ends, possibly a read error. The V gene is TRBV7-2, the J gene TRBJ2-2; tentatively, D is TRBD1 or TRBD2 (5 bases each). The CDR3 runs 15 residues. The germline V gene has CDR1 SGHTA and CDR2 FQGNSA. The CDR3 spells CASSLVRVDTGERFF. The CDR3 nucleotides are TGTGCCAGCAGCTTAGTCAGGGTCGACACCGGGGAGCGGTTTTTT.

This clonotype appeared many times. V is TRBV29-1 and J is TRBJ1-1, with 7 bases fitting TRBD1. The junction had 0 bases not matched to a gene; V was cut back by 4 bases and J by 1 base. This CDR3 region has 12 residues. CDR1 and CDR2 (germline): SQVTM, ANQGSEA. CDR3 DNA: TGCAGCGTTGGGACAGGGAACACTGAAGCTTTCTTT. Its protein is CSVGTGNTEAFF.

This clonotype was seen repeatedly, ten times or more. V is TRBV7-2 and J is TRBJ1-5; 11 positions agree with TRBD1. This CDR3 contains 14 residues. Trimming at V came to 5 bases and at J to 9 bases, leaving 6 bases not matched to a gene. Germline-derived CDR1 and CDR2 are SGHTA and FQGNSA. The CDR3 coding sequence is TGTGCCAGCAGCCCGGACAGGGGGCTCGGGCCCCAGCATTTT. This gives the protein CASSPDRGLGPQHF.